A single sample is the source of the 23 T cell receptor beta chains below, sequenced in a study of T cell repertoires in cytomegalovirus infection. No antigens are known for them. TCRdb re-called the reads through MiXCR, storing one row per CDR3 protein. The table lists about a million distinct CDR3 sequences, approximately 31% of them singletons, with 11% to 15% in the top ten. The sample here was cultured CD8+ T cells from PBMCs, taken from culture after CMV antigen stimulation. The receptors were sampled from a human donor in good health (CMV status not recorded). Some clones in this sample may be carry-over from other donors' samples.

The rearrangement uses TRBV4-3 and TRBJ2-1, with D perhaps TRBD1 (6 bases). The V end lost 3 bases, the J end lost 8 bases, and 14 bases lay between the germline ends. In germline, CDR1 is LGHNA, CDR2 YSLEER. This CDR3 has 14 residues. The CDR3 loop is CASSQRTAPHEQFF. The DNA for the CDR3 is TGCGCCAGCAGCCAGAGGACAGCCCCCCATGAGCAGTTCTTC.

V is TRBV2 and J is TRBJ2-4, with D possibly called TRBD1 or TRBD2 (5 bases each). Germline values: CDR1 SNHLY, CDR2 FYNNEI. The V end lost 8 bases, the J end lost 6 bases, and 14 bases lay between the germline ends. The CDR3 length is 13 residues. DNA of the CDR3: TGTGCCAGCTGGGACCGCGTGGGAAACATTCAGTACTTC. Protein product: CASWDRVGNIQYF. The full variable domain, rest sourced from reference TRBV2 and TRBJ2-4, is EPEVTQTPSHQVTQMGQEVILRCVPISNHLYFYWYRQILGQKVEFLVSFYNNEISEKSEIFDDQFSVERPDGSNFTLKIRSTKLEDSAMYFCASWDRVGNIQYFGAGTRLSVL.

This clonotype appeared a few times. This sequence joins TRBV6-2 or TRBV6-3 and TRBJ2-3; 13 nucleotides line up with TRBD2. Germline V gene sequence: CDR1 MNHEY, CDR2 SVGEGT. The CDR3 is made up of 18 amino acids. The V segment lost 4 bases and the J segment 6 bases; nucleotides outside the gene matches: 13. DNA of the CDR3: TGTGCCAGCAGTTCCGGGACTAGCGGGGTCCCTGCGGCGGATACGCAGTATTTT. Translated, it gives CASSSGTSGVPAADTQYF.

This clonotype showed up just a few times. The chain's CDR3 is CASPTPGGGSDTQYF. The CDR3 DNA is TGTGCCAGCCCCACACCGGGAGGGGGTTCAGATACGCAGTATTTT. The rearrangement joins TRBV7-9 to TRBJ2-3, with 8 bases matching TRBD2. V lost 8 bases to trimming and J lost 4 bases; unmatched junction nucleotides: 11. This CDR3 is built from 15 residues. Germline V gene data show CDR1 as SEHNR and CDR2 as FQNEAQ (reference sequence).

This clonotype was seen more than once but under ten times. The chain carries TRBV4-2 and TRBJ2-5, with 11 bases fitting TRBD2. J gave up 1 base and V 3 bases, and 1 base lay outside the gene matches. The CDR3 covers 15 residues. In germline, CDR1 is LGHNA, CDR2 YNFKEQ. The CDR3 spells CASSHGTSGQETQYF. CDR3 nucleotides: TGTGCCAGCAGCCACGGGACTAGCGGCCAAGAGACCCAGTACTTC.

The genes are TRBV19 and TRBJ2-1, with 8 positions matching TRBD2. This CDR3 has 14 residues. Germline CDR1 and CDR2: LNHDA and SQIVND (reference sequence). V lost 5 bases, J lost 6 bases, and 6 bases stayed unmatched. The CDR3 coding sequence is TGTGCCAGTAGTCCGCGACTAGCGAGCAATGAGCAGTTCTTC. As protein: CASSPRLASNEQFF.

V usage is TRBV14 and J usage is TRBJ1-1; the D is unclear. From germline, CDR1 is SGHDN and CDR2 FVKESK. Trimming removed 4 bases from V and 0 bases from J, with 9 bases in between. This CDR3 region has 14 residues. The CDR3 spells CASSPMVMNTEAFF. CDR3 DNA sequence: TGTGCCAGCAGCCCCATGGTAATGAACACTGAAGCTTTCTTT. The entire variable domain, with the rest obtained from reference TRBV14 and TRBJ1-1, is as follows: EAGVTQFPSHSVIEKGQTVTLRCDPISGHDNLYWYRRVMGKEIKFLLHFVKESKQDESGMPNNRFLAERTGGTYSTLKVQPAELEDSGVYFCASSPMVMNTEAFFGQGTRLTVV.

This clonotype was seen a few times. The chain recombines TRBV5-5 with TRBJ2-3; 7 nucleotides agree with TRBD1. The germline V gene encodes CDR1 SGHKS and CDR2 YYEKEE (reference sequence). The CDR3 runs 15 residues. The junction had 4 bases not matched to a gene; V was cut back by 2 bases and J by 1 base. The CDR3 DNA sequence: TGTGCCAGCAGCTTCCGGGACAGCCGCACAGATACGCAGTATTTT. Protein sequence: CASSFRDSRTDTQYF.

About this clonotype: This may be a read error: a much more frequent sequence differs by one nucleotide. Likely a read error: the CDR3 ends without its conserved phenylalanine or tryptophan. The gene calls are TRBV5-1 and TRBJ2-2; TRBD2 agrees at 12 bases. CDR1 and CDR2 (germline): SGHRS, YFSETQ. CDR3 length equals 19 residues. J gave up 1 base and V 5 bases, and 12 bases lay outside the gene matches. The CDR3 loop reads CASSEAGLAGLKNTGELFS. CDR3 nucleotide sequence: TGCGCCAGCAGTGAGGCTGGACTAGCGGGACTTAAGAACACCGGGGAGCTGTTTTCT.

V and J are TRBV6-6 and TRBJ2-7; the match to TRBD2 covers 15 bases. The CDR3 length is 16 residues. The J segment lost 6 bases and the V segment lost 2 bases, leaving 5 bases of the junction unmatched. Per germline, CDR1 MNHNY and CDR2 SVGAGI (reference sequence). The CDR3 loop is CASSYGGLAGGSEQYV. DNA for the CDR3: TGTGCCAGCAGTTACGGAGGACTAGCGGGGGGGAGCGAGCAGTACGTC.

This clonotype was seen only a few times. This chain links TRBV7-3 with TRBJ2-1; 10 nucleotides agree with TRBD2. CDR3 length: 16 amino acids. With V trimmed by 2 bases and J by 6 bases, 7 bases remained unmatched. CDR1 is SGHTA, CDR2 FQGTGA, per germline. The CDR3: CASSLGSSGGFNEQFF. CDR3 bases: TGTGCCAGCAGCTTAGGTTCTAGCGGGGGTTTCAATGAGCAGTTCTTC.

V is TRBV7-6 and J is TRBJ1-4; D is uncertain. Germline V lookup: CDR1 SGHVS, CDR2 FNYEAQ. Between the trimmed V and J ends, which lost 1 base and 7 bases, there was a span of 22 bases. The CDR3 runs to 18 residues. The CDR3 loop is CASSLGYWFRPGGEKLFF. The CDR3 DNA follows: TGTGCCAGCAGCTTAGGTTACTGGTTCAGGCCTGGCGGTGAAAAACTGTTTTTT.

The rearrangement links TRBV2 to TRBJ2-2; D unresolved. Germline CDR1 is SNHLY and CDR2 is FYNNEI. V was trimmed by 6 bases and J by 1 base, leaving 12 bases between them. The CDR3 totals 15 residues. As DNA, the CDR3 is TGTGCCAGCAGCCTAATCTCAGGGAACACCGGGGAGCTGTTTTTT. Its translation: CASSLISGNTGELFF. Complete variable domain (other parts from reference TRBV2 and TRBJ2-2): EPEVTQTPSHQVTQMGQEVILRCVPISNHLYFYWYRQILGQKVEFLVSFYNNEISEKSEIFDDQFSVERPDGSNFTLKIRSTKLEDSAMYFCASSLISGNTGELFFGEGSRLTVL.

This clonotype was seen repeatedly, ten times or more. J is TRBJ2-7 and V is TRBV7-9; D unclear. The CDR3 sequence is 17 residues long. Germline values: CDR1 SEHNR, CDR2 FQNEAQ (reference sequence). The V and J ends lost 5 bases and 2 bases respectively, with 22 bases between them. The CDR3 reads CASSVVGDSGIPYEQYV. The CDR3 nucleotides read TGTGCCAGCAGCGTTGTCGGCGACTCTGGGATCCCCTACGAGCAGTACGTC.

The chain couples TRBV6-1 to TRBJ1-4, with TRBD1 as a possible D gene (5 bases). Germline V gene lookup returns CDR1 MNHNS and CDR2 SASEGT. V dropped 4 bases and J dropped 8 bases, with 8 bases sitting between them. The CDR3 is 12 amino acids. The CDR3 sequence: CASSGGFEKLFF. In DNA, the CDR3 is TGTGCCAGCAGTGGGGGCTTCGAAAAACTGTTTTTT.

A remark on this clonotype: This may come from a read error, since a much larger clone is one base off. This rearrangement joins TRBV12-3 or TRBV12-4 to TRBJ1-4; tentatively, D is TRBD1 (5 bases). V lost 3 bases, J lost 11 bases, and 16 bases lay in between. CDR3 size: 14 residues. The DNA of the CDR3 is TGTGCCAGCAGTTTTAATTCGGGACCTGATAAACTGTTTTTT. Amino acid sequence: CASSFNSGPDKLFF.

The CDR3 loop is CASSQEDRANEGTGELFF. CDR3 DNA: TGTGCCAGCAGTCAAGAGGACAGGGCCAATGAGGGGACCGGGGAGCTGTTTTTT. The chain recombines TRBV7-6 with TRBJ2-2, with TRBD1 matching over 8 bases. Germline loops: CDR1 SGHVS, CDR2 FNYEAQ. This CDR3 region has 18 residues. Losses at the gene ends were 6 bases for V and 5 bases for J; bases not matched to a gene: 17.

The chain carries TRBV7-9 and TRBJ2-4, with 9 nucleotides matching TRBD1. Trimming cost V 6 bases and J 11 bases; bases outside gene matches: 14. The germline gives CDR1 SEHNR, CDR2 FQNEAQ (reference sequence). This CDR3 is built from 15 residues. CDR3 coding DNA: TGTGCCAGCAGTTCCGGGACAGGGAAACTTGGGCTTCAGTACTTC. It specifies CASSSGTGKLGLQYF.

V and J are TRBV25-1 and TRBJ1-6, with TRBD1 identical over 9 bases. CDR3 size: 16 residues. Trimming cost V 0 bases and J 9 bases; bases outside gene matches: 6. In germline, CDR1 is MGHDK, CDR2 SYGVNS. CDR3 nucleotide sequence: TGTGCCAGCAGTGAATATGTACCGGACAGGGGTTCACCCCTCCACTTT. The encoded protein is CASSEYVPDRGSPLHF. Complete variable domain (other parts from reference TRBV25-1 and TRBJ1-6): EADIYQTPRYLVIGTGKKITLECSQTMGHDKMYWYQQDPGMELHLIHYSYGVNSTEKGDLSSESTVSRIRTEHFPLTLESARPSHTSQYLCASSEYVPDRGSPLHFGNGTRLTVT.

The V gene is TRBV6-6, the J gene TRBJ2-6; no reliable D call. The CDR3 is made up of 15 amino acids. V dropped 9 bases and J dropped 0 bases, with 12 bases sitting between them. Germline lookup yields CDR1 MNHNY and CDR2 SVGAGI (reference sequence). CDR3 DNA sequence: TGTGCCAGTCGTTTCCGAGACTCTGGGGCCAACGTCCTGACTTTC. Encoded protein: CASRFRDSGANVLTF.

The chain uses TRBV4-1 and TRBJ1-1; no firm D call. The V gene's germline CDR1 is MGHRA and CDR2 YSYEKL. The length of the CDR3 is 18 residues. Trimming cost V 0 bases and J 4 bases, with 21 bases left between them. CDR3 sequence reads: CASSQDPVVPNWGTEAFF. DNA of the CDR3: TGCGCCAGCAGCCAAGATCCAGTGGTCCCGAATTGGGGCACTGAAGCTTTCTTT.

CDR3: CASSQTGGMAFF. For the CDR3, the DNA is TGCGCCAGCAGCCAGACAGGGGGCATGGCTTTCTTT. V usage is TRBV4-3 and J usage is TRBJ1-1, with TRBD1 matching 10 bases. After removal of 3 bases from V and 11 bases from J, the junction contained 3 bases not matched to a gene. The CDR3 totals 12 residues. From germline, CDR1 is LGHNA and CDR2 YSLEER.

CDR3 coding DNA: TGTGCCAGCAGCTTATGGGGGACAGGGGGCGTCGGTGGTCAAGAGACCCAGTACTTC. Amino acids: CASSLWGTGGVGGQETQYF. This rearrangement joins TRBV11-2 to TRBJ2-5; 12 nucleotides match TRBD1. Germline CDR1 and CDR2: SGHAT and FQNNGV. The J segment lost 2 bases and the V segment lost 2 bases, leaving 12 bases of the junction unmatched. The CDR3 is 19 residues long.